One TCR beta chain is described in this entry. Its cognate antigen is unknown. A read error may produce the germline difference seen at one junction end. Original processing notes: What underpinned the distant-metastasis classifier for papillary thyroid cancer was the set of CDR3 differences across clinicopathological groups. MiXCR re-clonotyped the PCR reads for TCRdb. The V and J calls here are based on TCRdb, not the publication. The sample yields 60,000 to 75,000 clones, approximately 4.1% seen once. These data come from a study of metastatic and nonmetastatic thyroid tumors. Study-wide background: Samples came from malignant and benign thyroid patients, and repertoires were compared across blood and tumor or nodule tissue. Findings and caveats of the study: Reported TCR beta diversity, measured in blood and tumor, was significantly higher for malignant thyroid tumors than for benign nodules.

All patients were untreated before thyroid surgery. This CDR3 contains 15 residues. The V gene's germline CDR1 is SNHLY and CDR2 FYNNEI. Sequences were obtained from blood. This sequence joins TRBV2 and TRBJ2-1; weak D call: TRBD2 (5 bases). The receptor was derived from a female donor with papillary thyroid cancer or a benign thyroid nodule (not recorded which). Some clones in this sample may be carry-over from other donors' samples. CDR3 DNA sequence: TGTGCCAGCAGCTTGGACTCTAGCTCCTACAATGAGCAGCTCTTC. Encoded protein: CASSLDSSSYNEQLF. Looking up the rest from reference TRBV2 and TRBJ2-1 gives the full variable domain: EPEVTQTPSHQVTQMGQEVILRCVPISNHLYFYWYRQILGQKVEFLVSFYNNEISEKSEIFDDQFSVERPDGSNFTLKIRSTKLEDSAMYFCASSLDSSSYNEQLFGPGTRLTVL.